This T cell receptor beta chain originates from a study of cytomegalovirus exposure and HLA in healthy donors. Study in general: Earlier, about 179 million T cells were analyzed, and some 120 million unique TCR beta sequences were found among them.

Findings and caveats of the study: Most TCR sequences were rare, but some public TCRs occurred in many donors.

Primers for the PCR totalled 60 Vbeta and 13 Jbeta. Measured with immunoSEQ multiplex PCR; TCRdb has only the in-frame clones, and not every one. The sample's table shows more than 100,000 clones. Comment on this clone: What it binds is unknown. Additional DNA sequences in this sample encode the identical CDR3.

Per the germline V gene, CDR1 is SGHDT and CDR2 is YYEEEE. The CDR3 loop spans 15 amino acids. Trimming removed 4 bases from V and 2 bases from J; junction bases left unmatched: 8. Sample: PBMCs. This chain uses TRBV5-6 with TRBJ2-7, with TRBD1 matching 8 bases. The sequence was obtained from a man younger than 35 in good health and CMV-seronegative. CDR3 sequence (DNA): TGTGCCAGCAGCCTAACCGGGACAGGACCCTACGAGCAGTACTTC. Its translation: CASSLTGTGPYEQYF.